This section outlines one T cell receptor beta chain sequence together with its context. This sample is part of a study of T cells in localized non-small cell lung cancer. Assay used: immunoSEQ multiplex PCR; TCRdb lists only in-frame clones, some missing. Among around 1,500 clones listed, 28% were seen once. V lost 1 base, J lost 5 bases, and 4 bases stayed unmatched. The CDR3 length is 15 residues. Germline V gene data show CDR1 as KGHSH and CDR2 as LQKENI. The receptor was derived from a man aged 40 to 70 with stage III squamous cell lung carcinoma. V is TRBV18 and J is TRBJ1-2; 10 nucleotides match TRBD1. The sample here was normal lung tissue next to the tumor, taken before any cancer treatment. CDR3 sequence (DNA): TGTGCCAGCTCACCACTGGGACAGGGGAAATATGGCTACACCTTC. Translation gives CASSPLGQGKYGYTF.